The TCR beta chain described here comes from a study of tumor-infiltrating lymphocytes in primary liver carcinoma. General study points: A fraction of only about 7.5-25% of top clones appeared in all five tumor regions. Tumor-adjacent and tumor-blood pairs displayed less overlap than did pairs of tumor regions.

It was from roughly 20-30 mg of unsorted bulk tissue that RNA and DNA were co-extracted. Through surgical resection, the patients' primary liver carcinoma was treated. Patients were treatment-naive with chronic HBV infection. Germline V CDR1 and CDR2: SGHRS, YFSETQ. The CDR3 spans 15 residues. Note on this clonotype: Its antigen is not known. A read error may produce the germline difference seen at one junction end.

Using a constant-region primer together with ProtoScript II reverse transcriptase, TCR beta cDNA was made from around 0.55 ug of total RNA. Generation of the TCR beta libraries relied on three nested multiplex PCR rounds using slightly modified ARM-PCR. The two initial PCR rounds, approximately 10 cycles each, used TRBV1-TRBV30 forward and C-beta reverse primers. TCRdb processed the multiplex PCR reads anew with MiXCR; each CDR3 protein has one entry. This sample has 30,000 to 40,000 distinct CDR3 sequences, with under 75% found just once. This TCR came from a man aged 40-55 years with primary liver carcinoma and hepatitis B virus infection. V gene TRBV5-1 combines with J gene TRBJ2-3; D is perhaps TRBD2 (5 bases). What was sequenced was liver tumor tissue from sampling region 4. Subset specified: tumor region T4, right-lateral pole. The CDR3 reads CDSGEYISSTDTQYF. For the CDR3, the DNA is TGCGACAGCGGCGAGTACATCTCTAGCACAGATACGCAGTATTTT.